This T cell receptor (beta chain) was retrieved from a study of cytomegalovirus exposure and HLA in healthy donors. Primers included in the PCR were 60 Vbeta and 13 Jbeta primers. TCRdb's copy holds only in-frame clones and misses some; the assay was immunoSEQ multiplex PCR. The top ten clones hold around 15% of a sample with 90,000 to 130,000 clones, about 80% of them seen once. The V gene's germline CDR1 is SEHNR and CDR2 FQNEAQ (reference sequence). CDR3 size: 15 residues. The trim removed 5 bases at V and 4 bases at J, leaving 7 bases unmatched. The clonotype comes from a man aged 25 to 45 in good health and CMV-seropositive. V usage is TRBV7-9 and J usage is TRBJ2-5; 10 bases align to TRBD1. Sequencing used PBMCs. The CDR3 is CASSGGQGIAETQYF. CDR3 coding DNA: TGTGCCAGCAGCGGGGGACAGGGGATTGCAGAGACCCAGTACTTC.